The subject of this entry is one TCR beta chain. The antigen remains undetermined. Sequencing used immunoSEQ multiplex PCR; TCRdb keeps in-frame clones, though not all of them. The data show some 12,000 clones, about 70% seen once. Germline assignment: CDR1 SQVTM and CDR2 ANQGSEA. This CDR3 is built from 15 residues. The V segment lost 3 bases and the J segment 5 bases; nucleotides outside the gene matches: 12. This sample was taken from a study of regulatory dendritic cells for organ transplantation. Study overall: Regulatory dendritic cells were monocyte-derived, receiving vitamin D3 on days 0 and 4 and IL-10 on day 4. Broader study findings: The most alloreactive TCR clonotypes were found in resting memory CD8+ cells.

Allogeneic regulatory or mature dendritic cells were co-cultured for 5 days with CFSE-labeled sorted T cells at 1:10. Naive CD45RA+ and memory CD45RO+ CD4+ or CD8+ T cells were FACS-sorted. The TCR sequence derives from a human donor in good health. Sequenced material: naive CD4+ T cells from blood cultured with regulatory dendritic cells. The subset denotes: CD45RA+ naive T cells. The genes are TRBV29-1 and TRBJ2-5; the match to TRBD1 covers 7 bases. The CDR3 loop reads CSVDRQGAALETQYF. In nucleotides, the CDR3 is TGCAGCGTTGATAGACAGGGCGCTGCTTTGGAGACCCAGTACTTC.